This TCR beta chain was recorded in a study of a mutant IDH1 vaccine in newly diagnosed glioma (TCRdb year 2021). Regarding the study in general: Patients received eight vaccinations in weeks 1, 3, 5, 7, 11, 15, 19 and 23, corresponding to visits V03 through V10. Before enrollment, patients had received standard therapy of radiotherapy alone, temozolomide alone, or radiochemotherapy with temozolomide; most received the combination. Peripheral blood was collected at six visits: V03 (baseline), V05, V07, V10, V12 and V13. Vaccination was initiated 4-6 weeks after radiotherapy alone, or concurrently with temozolomide cycles in the chemotherapy-containing groups. Longitudinal TCRB deep sequencing was performed for about two dozen treated patients wherever samples were available for exploratory analyses. The approximately 32 treated patients were roughly 60% male and around 40% female, with a mean age of around 40 years.

This clone was observed a single time. Its target antigen remains unknown. Base qualities are not at hand, and no much larger clone is one base apart. The time point label, as the study defines it: week 11, during vaccination. Each vaccine dose was 300 ug of a 20-mer mutant IDH1 peptide in Montanide, given subcutaneously with topical imiquimod. Donors had newly diagnosed WHO grade 3 or 4 IDH1-mutant astrocytomas with loss of nuclear ATRX. The samples were drawn from NOA16, a multicentre, single-arm, open-label phase I trial in Germany that tested a mutant IDH1 peptide vaccine in humans for the first time. Genomic DNA for TCRB sequencing was extracted from EDTA blood using the DNeasy Blood and Tissue Kit. Deletion took 1 base off V and 5 bases off J, with a span of 12 bases between the germline ends. The CDR3 spans 14 residues, from the cysteine through the phenylalanine. The retained sequence is limited to the CDR3, 42 bases, with the frame set at the first base. Sequences MGHRA (CDR1) and YSYEKL (CDR2) are obtained from the germline V gene.

Results and caveats for the whole study, not just this receptor: Selection of PBMC samples for TCRB deep sequencing was based on availability. Vaccine-induced immune responses across multiple MHC alleles were detected in approximately 94% of patients. Pseudoprogression seemed to be unrelated to changes in the top peripheral T cell clonotypes found by TCRB sequencing. It was noted by the authors that analyses of patient blood samples could not be reproduced owing to sample limitations.

Library preparation employed the immunoSEQ multiplex PCR assay. Rearranged TCR beta chain sequences were amplified using the hsTCRB Kit according to the manufacturer's protocol. Sequencing of TCRB libraries was carried out on an Illumina MiSeq. The authors processed their data as follows. The proprietary platform of the kit vendor was used for demultiplexing, trimming and gene mapping. Sourced from immuneACCESS, this table was stored by TCRdb with only in-frame sequences that have V and J called. A share of the clones is absent; for the studies checked, an unresolved V gene accounts for under half, and the remainder has no known explanation. That table gives V, J and clone size, and the DNA gave D and trimming. In all, the sample holds roughly 130,000 clones, and over 75% of those were seen once. The ten most abundant clones make up 5.5% of the sample.

The clonotype was recovered from a middle-aged man with glioma. The rearrangement combines TRBV4-1 with TRBJ2-7; possibly the D gene is TRBD2, per 5 matching bases. The sequenced sample was PBMCs, obtained from a glioma patient whose treatment included an IDH1 peptide vaccine. The DNA sequence is TGCGCCAGCAGCCAAGGTCACGGGGTAGACGAGCAGTACTTC. Translated, it gives CASSQGHGVDEQYF.